This T cell receptor (beta chain) was documented in a study of TIL therapy for anti-PD-1-resistant metastatic lung cancer (dated by TCRdb to about 2021). In terms of the full investigation: Tumors were harvested before any PD-1/PD-L1 blockade; patients then received nivolumab, and those progressing received lymphodepletion, expanded TIL infusion and IL-2. Enrolled patients had a median age of about 53 years (range about 38-80) and a median tumor PD-L1 proportion score of 6%. Most of the cohort had lung adenocarcinoma, a few tumors were EGFR-mutant and two were ALK-rearranged, and half of the patients were current or former smokers. Across the cohort, whole-exome sequencing showed a median non-synonymous tumor mutation burden of 1.5 mutations per megabase. Clonotypes were tracked across tumor, expanded TIL product and serial blood samples by T cell receptor beta sequencing of tumor and peripheral blood. Broad study findings and their caveats: The study protocol defined all tumor marker inferences as exploratory. Because the cohort was highly selected, with more treatment-naive, never-smoker and oncogene-addicted patients than is typical, generalizability is limited. The baseline peripheral repertoire was partially replaced by infused TIL clonotypes, which then decayed over months, and persistence showed no apparent association with response.

For this clone: This receptor's antigen is unknown. Qualities for individual bases were not recorded, and no much larger clone is one base off.

In the germline V gene (reference sequence), CDR1 corresponds to GTSNPN and CDR2 to SVGIG. V loses 2 bases at its end and J loses 5 bases; junction bases beyond the gene matches: 5. CDR3 length: 13 amino acids, cysteine to phenylalanine. The read is trimmed to its CDR3 DNA, 39 bases read in frame from base 1. The time point label on this specimen signifies: pre-treatment sample, taken before nivolumab and TIL therapy. Between late 2017 and early 2020, a dual-center phase I trial enrolled adults who had stage 4 NSCLC. The samples were drawn from an open-label, single-arm phase I trial testing tumor-infiltrating lymphocyte therapy combined with nivolumab in advanced non-small cell lung cancer. Blood mononuclear cells from EDTA tubes were isolated by Ficoll gradient, snap-frozen as pellets, and DNA was extracted with a Qiagen mini-prep kit. The immunoSEQ v3 hsTCRB kit was used to amplify TCR beta CDR3 regions from genomic DNA through bias-controlled multiplex PCR. An Illumina NextSeq 500 was used to sequence the TCR libraries, reaching some 2 million read pairs at survey level or about 4.5-6 million at deep level. Per the authors' processing: Clonality was reported by immunoSEQ Analyzer software, which also assigned V, D and J genes and filtered out non-productive sequences. Repertoires of infused TIL and blood were compared using productive Simpson clonality and the Morisita overlap index of productive TRB rearrangements. Absolute clonotype counts in blood were estimated as lymphocyte count times CD3+ fraction times the clone's productive frequency. Entries here come from immuneACCESS through TCRdb and include only in-frame sequences with V and J called. Some clones fail to appear in such tables; in the studies checked, an unresolved V gene covers under half of the shortfall, and the cause of the remainder is unknown. For V, J and clone size, that table is used; D and trimming come from the DNA. The sample table lists about 59,000 clones, more than 60% of them with a count of one. The ten largest clones represent about 1.8% of the sample.

The specimen comprised blood, sampled at baseline. The source is a person between 25 and 79 years old with non-small cell lung cancer. The chain uses TRBV30 and TRBJ2-7; the junction holds 8 bases that match TRBD1. The CDR3 here reads CAWSQDRGDEQYF. The nucleotides are TGTGCCTGGAGTCAAGACAGGGGCGACGAGCAGTACTTC.